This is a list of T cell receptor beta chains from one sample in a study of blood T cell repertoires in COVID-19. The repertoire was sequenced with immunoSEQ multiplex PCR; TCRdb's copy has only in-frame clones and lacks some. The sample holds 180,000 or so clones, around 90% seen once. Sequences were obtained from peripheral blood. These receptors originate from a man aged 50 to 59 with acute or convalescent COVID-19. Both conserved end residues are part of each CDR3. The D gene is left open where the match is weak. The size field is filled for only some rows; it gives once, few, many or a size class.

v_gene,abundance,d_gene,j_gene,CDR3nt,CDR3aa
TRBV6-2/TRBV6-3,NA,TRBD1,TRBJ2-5,TGTGCCAGCAGTACCGGGACAGGGGGCCGGTACCAAGAGACCCAGTACTTC,CASSTGTGGRYQETQYF
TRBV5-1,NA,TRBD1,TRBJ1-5,TGCGCCAGCAGCTTGGGGGATTTAAGAGGGGGCGGGAATCAGCCCCAGCATTTT,CASSLGDLRGGGNQPQHF
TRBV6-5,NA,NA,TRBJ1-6,TGTGCCAGCAGTCCTAGGGGCCACACACCCCTCCACTTT,CASSPRGHTPLHF
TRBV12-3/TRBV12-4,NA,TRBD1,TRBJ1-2,TGTGCCACCGCGTTCCAACAGGGGGCGGGCTACACCTTC,CATAFQQGAGYTF
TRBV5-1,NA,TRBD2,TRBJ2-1,TGCGCCAGCAGGTCGGGACTAGCGAACTACAATGAGCAGTTCTTC,CASRSGLANYNEQFF
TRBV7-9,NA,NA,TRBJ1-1,TGTGCCAGCAGCTTAGAGGACAAGTCGTTAGCTTTCTTT,CASSLEDKSLAFF
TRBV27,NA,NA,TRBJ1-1,TGTGCCAGCAGTTTAGCAGTCAGGGGCACTGAAGCTTTCTTT,CASSLAVRGTEAFF
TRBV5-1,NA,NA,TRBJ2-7,TGCGCCAGCAGCTTGGCTGGGTACAGTGAGCAGTACTTC,CASSLAGYSEQYF
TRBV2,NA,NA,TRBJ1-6,TGTGCCAGCAGTTCCCAAGAGGCCCTCCACTTT,CASSSQEALHF
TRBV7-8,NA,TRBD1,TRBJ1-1,TGTGCCAGCAGCTTTTTGAGGTGGACAGGGGAGTTGTGGAACACTGAAGCTTTCTTT,CASSFLRWTGELWNTEAFF
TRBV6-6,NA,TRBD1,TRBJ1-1,TGTGCCAGCAGTTACGGAACAGGGGCTATATTCACTGAAGCTTTCTTT,CASSYGTGAIFTEAFF
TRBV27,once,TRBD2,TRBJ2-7,TGTGCCAGCAGGGTACAGGGGACTAGCACCCACGAGCAGTACTTC,CASRVQGTSTHEQYF
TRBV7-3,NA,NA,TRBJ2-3,TGTGCCAGCAGCCCTCCCTATTCAGATACGCAGTATTTT,CASSPPYSDTQYF
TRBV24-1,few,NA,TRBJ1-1,TGTGCCACCAGTGCAGGACAGCTCACTGAAGCTTTCTTT,CATSAGQLTEAFF